The 10 T cell receptor beta chains below come from one sample, sequenced in a study of blood T cell repertoires in COVID-19. Generated by immunoSEQ multiplex PCR, the TCRdb table keeps only in-frame clones and is missing some. The sample has roughly 290,000 clones; about 89% are singletons. The sequencing sample was made of peripheral blood. These receptors were taken from a man younger than 45 with acute or convalescent COVID-19.

The J gene is TRBJ2-1, the V gene TRBV19; 13 nucleotides line up with TRBD2. V was clipped by 6 bases and J by 0 bases; unmatched bases: 2. Per germline, CDR1 LNHDA and CDR2 SQIVND (reference sequence). The CDR3 covers 16 residues. In nucleotides, the CDR3 is TGTGCCAGTAGAAGGACTAGCGGGGGCTCCTACAATGAGCAGTTCTTC. This sequence encodes CASRRTSGGSYNEQFF.

The chain recombines TRBV11-2 with TRBJ2-1; no definite D call. Germline V lookup: CDR1 SGHAT, CDR2 FQNNGV. V lost 6 bases and J 0 bases, leaving 9 bases between the germline ends. CDR3 length: 14 residues. Here the CDR3 DNA reads TGTGCCAGCAGTTCGCTACTCTCCTACAATGAGCAGTTCTTC. Translating it yields CASSSLLSYNEQFF.

The J gene is TRBJ2-3, the V gene TRBV9; 11 positions match TRBD2. Germline lookup yields CDR1 SGDLS and CDR2 YYNGEE. This CDR3 is 17 amino acids long. Unmatched junction bases numbered 8, after V lost 0 bases and J lost 5 bases. The CDR3 DNA sequence: TGTGCCAGCAGCGTAGGGCTAGCGGGGGGCCCGGTAGATACGCAGTATTTT. This translates into CASSVGLAGGPVDTQYF.

V gene TRBV7-8 combines with J gene TRBJ1-1; unclear D gene. The CDR3 consists of 13 residues. Germline assignment: CDR1 SGHVS and CDR2 FQNEAQ. Deletions cut 1 base from V and 8 bases from J, with 11 bases between. The CDR3 nucleotides read TGTGCCAGCAGCTTAGTGGTCCGGGGAGAAGCTTTCTTT. Translated: CASSLVVRGEAFF.

The chain has TRBV19 and TRBJ2-5, with D perhaps matching TRBD2 (6 bases). Per germline, CDR1 LNHDA and CDR2 SQIVND (reference sequence). The germline V and J ends were trimmed by 4 bases and 5 bases, with 11 bases remaining between them. This CDR3 is built from 13 residues. The CDR3 loop is CASSKDRGETQYF. CDR3 sequence (DNA): TGTGCCAGTAGTAAGGACCGGGGGGAGACCCAGTACTTC. Together with reference TRBV19 and TRBJ2-5, the CDR3 gives the full variable domain: DGGITQSPKYLFRKEGQNVTLSCEQNLNHDAMYWYRQDPGQGLRLIYYSQIVNDFQKGDIAEGYSVSREKKESFPLTVTSAQKNPTAFYLCASSKDRGETQYFGPGTRLLVL.

V is TRBV27 and J is TRBJ1-4; maybe TRBD1 (5 bases). In germline, CDR1 is MNHEY, CDR2 SMNVEV (reference sequence). This CDR3 spans 15 amino acids. Between the trimmed V and J ends, which lost 6 bases and 0 bases, there was a span of 11 bases. CDR3: CASSLWGATNEKLFF. CDR3 coding DNA: TGTGCCAGCAGCCTTTGGGGCGCAACTAATGAAAAACTGTTTTTT.

This chain joins TRBV16 and TRBJ1-4, with D perhaps matching TRBD1 (6 bases). The CDR3 is made up of 15 amino acids. With 4 bases removed from V and 7 bases from J, the gap between germline ends came to 16 bases. Germline CDR1 reads KGHSY; CDR2 reads FQNENV. The CDR3 reads CASSPMGEQGEKLFF. As DNA, the CDR3 is TGTGCCAGCAGCCCAATGGGGGAACAGGGTGAAAAACTGTTTTTT.

The genes are TRBV4-1 and TRBJ2-7; weak D call: TRBD1 (6 bases). The CDR3 has 12 amino acids. The V gene's germline CDR1 is MGHRA and CDR2 YSYEKL. Trimming removed 10 bases at V and 3 bases at J, with 13 bases between. The CDR3 loop reads CANRDKNYEQYF. The CDR3 coding sequence is TGCGCCAACCGGGACAAGAACTACGAGCAGTACTTC.

The chain links TRBV19 to TRBJ2-1; TRBD1 agrees at 7 bases. With 5 bases clipped from V and 2 bases from J, the junction kept 3 bases outside the gene matches. CDR3 length equals 14 residues. In germline, CDR1 is LNHDA, CDR2 SQIVND (reference sequence). In DNA, the CDR3 is TGTGCCAGTAGTCTAGGGGGCCCCTACAATGAGCAGTTCTTC. This translates into CASSLGGPYNEQFF.

The chain recombines TRBV10-1 with TRBJ1-1; TRBD1 matches at 7 bases. The germline V gene encodes CDR1 WNHNN and CDR2 SYGVQD (reference sequence). With V trimmed by 6 bases and J by 8 bases, 9 bases remained unmatched. CDR3 size: 13 residues. CDR3 residues: CASRQGTVTEAFF. Here the CDR3 DNA reads TGCGCCAGCAGACAGGGGACGGTGACGGAAGCTTTCTTT.